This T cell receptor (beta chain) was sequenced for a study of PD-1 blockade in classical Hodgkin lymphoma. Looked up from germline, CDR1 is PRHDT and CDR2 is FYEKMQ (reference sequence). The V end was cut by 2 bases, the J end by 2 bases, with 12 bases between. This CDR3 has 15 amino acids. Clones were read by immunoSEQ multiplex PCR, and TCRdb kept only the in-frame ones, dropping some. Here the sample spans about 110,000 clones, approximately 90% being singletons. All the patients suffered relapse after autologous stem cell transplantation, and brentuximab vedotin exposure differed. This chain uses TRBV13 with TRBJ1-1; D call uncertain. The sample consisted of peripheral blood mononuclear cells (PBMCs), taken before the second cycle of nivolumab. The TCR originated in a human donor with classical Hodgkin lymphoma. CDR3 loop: CASSLRKISNTEAFF. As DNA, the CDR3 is TGTGCCAGCAGCTTACGGAAAATCAGTAACACTGAAGCTTTCTTT.